A selection of T cell receptor beta chains follows, all from one sample in a study of control samples from healthy donors and cancer patients. The repertoire was sequenced with immunoSEQ multiplex PCR; TCRdb's copy has only in-frame clones and lacks some. Of 100,000 to 150,000 clones detected, 80% to 90% appear once; the ten largest clones hold around 9%. The sample consisted of blood. These receptor sequences come from a man between 40 and 49 years old in good health. The CDR3 runs from the conserved cysteine through the conserved F or W. D genes are given only for firm matches. The size field is filled for only some rows; it gives once, few, many or a size class.

j_call d_call clone_size v_call cdr3_aa cdr3_nt
TRBJ2-1 TRBD1 NA TRBV12-5 CASGLSQGKQDEQFF TGTGCTAGTGGTTTATCACAGGGGAAACAAGATGAGCAGTTCTTC
TRBJ1-1 NA NA TRBV2 CASSEDRDTEAFF TGTGCCAGCAGTGAAGACAGGGATACTGAAGCTTTCTTT
TRBJ2-3 NA NA TRBV11-1 CASSLNSDTQYF TGTGCCAGCAGCCTAAATTCCGATACGCAGTATTTT
TRBJ1-5 TRBD1 NA TRBV19 CASSMGQFYSNQPQHF TGTGCCAGTAGTATGGGACAGTTCTATAGCAATCAGCCCCAGCATTTT
TRBJ1-1 NA NA TRBV5-4 CASSLAGVLSTEAFF TGTGCCAGCAGCTTGGCTGGCGTCCTGAGCACTGAAGCTTTCTTT
TRBJ1-1 TRBD1 NA TRBV6-1 CASRLRDRASAFF TGTGCCAGCAGACTACGGGACAGGGCATCTGCTTTCTTT
TRBJ1-6 NA NA TRBV6-5 CASSYYVSSYNSPLHF TGTGCCAGCAGTTACTACGTGAGCTCCTATAATTCACCCCTCCACTTT
TRBJ1-2 NA NA TRBV5-5 CASSWDIYGYTF TGTGCCAGCAGCTGGGACATCTATGGCTACACCTTC
TRBJ1-5 NA few TRBV27 CASSPDWGRGQPQHF TGTGCCAGCAGTCCAGACTGGGGTCGGGGTCAGCCCCAGCATTTT
TRBJ1-5 NA NA TRBV7-9 CASSFADSPNQPQHF TGTGCCAGCAGCTTCGCAGACAGCCCCAATCAGCCCCAGCATTTT
TRBJ2-1 TRBD2 NA TRBV10-3 CAIRRTSGGNEQFF TGTGCCATCAGAAGGACTAGCGGGGGGAATGAGCAGTTCTTC
TRBJ2-7 NA NA TRBV6-2/TRBV6-3 CASSYSSSPYEQYF TGTGCCAGCAGTTACTCGAGCTCCCCCTACGAGCAGTACTTC
TRBJ1-3 NA NA TRBV10-1 CASSEGRLPSGNTIYF TGCGCCAGCAGTGAGGGGCGTCTTCCCTCTGGAAACACCATATATTTT
TRBJ1-2 NA few TRBV7-2 CASSLGGANYGYTF TGTGCCAGCAGCTTAGGGGGCGCTAACTATGGCTACACCTTC
TRBJ2-3 NA NA TRBV5-1 CASSLRSAASTDTQYF TGCGCCAGCAGCTTGCGATCAGCCGCTAGCACAGATACGCAGTATTTT
TRBJ2-3 NA NA TRBV6-1 CASSEIGTQYF TGTGCCAGCAGTGAAATCGGTACGCAGTATTTT
TRBJ1-1 NA NA TRBV29-1 CSVVGIGTEAFF TGCAGCGTTGTGGGCATCGGCACTGAAGCTTTCTTT
TRBJ1-4 NA few TRBV30 CAWSETGEKLFF TGTGCCTGGAGCGAGACAGGAGAAAAACTGTTTTTT
TRBJ2-3 TRBD2 NA TRBV5-4 CASSLERGASSDTQYF TGTGCCAGCAGCTTGGAGCGGGGGGCCTCGTCAGATACGCAGTATTTT
TRBJ1-5 NA NA TRBV7-2 CASSPRNQPQHF TGTGCCAGCAGCCCAAGAAATCAGCCCCAGCATTTT
TRBJ1-1 NA NA TRBV7-3 CASSLVAVMNTEAFF TGTGCCAGCAGCTTAGTGGCGGTCATGAACACTGAAGCTTTCTTT
TRBJ2-7 NA NA TRBV25-1 CASSEYSEQYF TGTGCCAGCAGTGAATATAGCGAGCAGTACTTC
TRBJ2-1 TRBD2 NA TRBV11-3 CASSRGGPTYNEQFF TGTGCCAGCAGCCGCGGGGGGCCAACCTACAATGAGCAGTTCTTC
TRBJ2-7 NA NA TRBV18 CASSPPDSSYEQYF TGTGCCAGCTCACCCCCTGACAGCTCCTACGAGCAGTACTTC
TRBJ1-1 NA NA TRBV7-2 CASSYITPPEAFF TGTGCCAGCAGTTATATAACCCCACCTGAAGCTTTCTTT
TRBJ1-2 NA NA TRBV29-1 CSVSGPRDGYTF TGCAGCGTCAGCGGACCTCGGGACGGCTACACCTTC
TRBJ2-1 NA NA TRBV2 CASGAQLMLVSNEQFF TGTGCCAGCGGTGCCCAGCTTATGCTGGTATCCAATGAGCAGTTCTTC
TRBJ2-7 TRBD2 NA TRBV14 CASSPGPGLAGDEQYF TGTGCCAGCAGCCCCGGCCCGGGACTAGCGGGAGACGAGCAGTACTTC
TRBJ1-5 TRBD1 NA TRBV27 CASSLSGTGSQPQHF TGTGCCAGCAGTTTATCGGGGACAGGGTCCCAGCCCCAGCATTTT
TRBJ2-1 TRBD1 NA TRBV5-6 CASSPGQGASLRQFF TGTGCCAGCAGCCCGGGACAGGGGGCATCCTTAAGGCAGTTCTTC
TRBJ2-7 NA NA TRBV20-1 CSASRYEQYF TGCAGTGCTTCGCGCTACGAGCAGTACTTC
TRBJ1-1 TRBD1 few TRBV5-1 CASSPIFNSQGAATEAFF TGCGCCAGCAGCCCCATTTTTAACTCTCAGGGGGCGGCAACTGAAGCTTTCTTT
TRBJ1-1 NA NA TRBV7-9 CASSLGPAEAFF TGTGCCAGCAGCTTAGGTCCAGCTGAAGCTTTCTTT
TRBJ2-3 NA NA TRBV5-1 CASSGLPDTQYF TGCGCCAGCAGCGGACTTCCAGATACGCAGTATTTT
TRBJ1-5 TRBD1 once TRBV27 CASSSSRQGEGPQHF TGTGCCAGCAGTTCGTCTAGACAGGGAGAAGGGCCCCAGCATTTT
TRBJ2-3 NA NA TRBV7-2 CASSLVIGSTDTQYF TGTGCCAGCAGCTTAGTTATAGGATCCACAGATACGCAGTATTTT
TRBJ2-7 NA NA TRBV18 CASSPEVDEQYF TGTGCCAGCTCACCAGAGGTGGACGAGCAGTACTTC
TRBJ1-6 NA NA TRBV19 CASSIGKQGRSPLHF TGTGCCAGTAGTATAGGTAAACAGGGACGCTCACCCCTCCACTTT
TRBJ1-5 NA NA TRBV14 CASSQDRWVFQPQHF TGTGCCAGCAGCCAAGATAGGTGGGTATTTCAGCCCCAGCATTTT
TRBJ2-1 NA once TRBV4-3 CASSQRGDPYNEQFF TGCGCCAGCAGCCAGAGGGGGGATCCCTACAATGAGCAGTTCTTC
TRBJ1-5 TRBD1 NA TRBV7-2 CASSLEARSRGHQPQHF TGTGCCAGCAGCTTAGAGGCCAGGTCCAGGGGGCATCAGCCCCAGCATTTT
TRBJ2-2 NA NA TRBV7-2 CASRGGGPNTGELFF TGTGCCAGCAGAGGGGGGGGGCCGAACACCGGGGAGCTGTTTTTT
TRBJ1-1 NA NA TRBV5-8 CASSLLAATAYTEAFF TGTGCCAGCAGCTTGCTTGCGGCGACAGCCTACACTGAAGCTTTCTTT
TRBJ1-2 TRBD1 NA TRBV5-1 CASRRAGGQNYGYTF TGCGCCAGCCGCAGGGCAGGGGGACAGAACTATGGCTACACCTTC
TRBJ1-1 TRBD1 NA TRBV6-1 CASSEGTRRGLEVGNTEAFF TGTGCCAGCAGTGAAGGTACCCGGAGGGGGCTTGAGGTGGGGAACACTGAAGCTTTCTTT
TRBJ2-7 NA NA TRBV6-6 CASRQHEEQYF TGTGCCAGCAGGCAACACGAAGAGCAGTACTTC
TRBJ2-7 NA once TRBV5-5 CASSFWGGESSYEQYF TGTGCCAGCAGCTTTTGGGGAGGAGAAAGCTCCTACGAGCAGTACTTC
TRBJ2-3 NA NA TRBV5-8 CASSLEGGLTDTQYF TGTGCCAGCAGCTTGGAGGGCGGGCTGACAGATACGCAGTATTTT
TRBJ1-2 TRBD1 NA TRBV7-9 CASSPGQNNYGYTF TGTGCCAGCAGCCCGGGACAGAATAACTATGGCTACACCTTC
TRBJ2-7 TRBD1 NA TRBV5-1 CASSLEQGEYEQYF TGCGCCAGCAGCTTGGAGCAGGGGGAGTACGAGCAGTACTTC
TRBJ2-7 NA NA TRBV9 CASSVGGQGGYEQYF TGTGCCAGCAGCGTAGGGGGTCAGGGAGGTTACGAGCAGTACTTC
TRBJ1-2 TRBD1 NA TRBV29-1 CSVVSPNRGAGYTF TGCAGCGTTGTCTCTCCAAACAGGGGTGCTGGCTACACCTTC
TRBJ2-3 NA NA TRBV5-1 CASSLGGGTDTQYF TGCGCCAGCAGCTTGGGTGGAGGCACAGATACGCAGTATTTT
TRBJ2-2 TRBD1 NA TRBV13 CASSSPGTGNTGELFF TGTGCCAGCAGCAGTCCCGGGACAGGGAACACCGGGGAGCTGTTTTTT
TRBJ1-5 NA NA TRBV4-3 CASSQGGGRNQPQHF TGCGCCAGCAGCCAAGGGGGAGGGCGCAATCAGCCCCAGCATTTT
TRBJ2-2 TRBD1 once TRBV4-3 CASSQDYGTANTGELFF TGCGCCAGCAGCCAAGATTATGGGACAGCCAACACCGGGGAGCTGTTTTTT
TRBJ2-3 NA NA TRBV11-3 CASSFNYRDTQYF TGTGCCAGCAGCTTTAACTACAGGGACACGCAGTATTTT
TRBJ2-7 NA NA TRBV4-3 CASSQSAPSYEQYF TGCGCCAGCAGCCAATCAGCACCCTCCTACGAGCAGTACTTC
TRBJ2-1 NA NA TRBV10-1 CASSGSGRYNEQFF TGCGCCAGCAGTGGGTCGGGAAGATACAATGAGCAGTTCTTC